This is a list of T cell receptor beta chains from one sample in a study of early T cells in non-severe SARS-CoV-2 infection. TCRdb re-derived calls from the 5' RACE reads in MiXCR, one entry per CDR3 protein. This table has approximately 58,000 distinct CDR3 sequences, roughly 6.2% appearing once. The sample was whole blood. These TCRs come from an adult who was a healthcare worker with PCR-confirmed SARS-CoV-2 infection or an uninfected control (not recorded which). The CDR3 runs from the conserved cysteine through the conserved F or W. A D gene is named only where the DNA matches it firmly. Expanded clones get a size class; other rows say once, few or many, or leave the size out.

abundance	v_gene	j_gene	d_gene	CDR3nt	CDR3aa
many	TRBV10-3	TRBJ2-1	NA	TGTGCCATCAGTGAGCGGACAGACTACAATGAGCAGTTCTTC	CAISERTDYNEQFF
many	TRBV6-6	TRBJ1-2	TRBD1	TGTGCCAGCAGCCCCACAGGGGACTATGGCTACACCTTC	CASSPTGDYGYTF
many	TRBV10-2	TRBJ2-1	TRBD2	TGCGCCAGCAGTGAGCGGGGGGTCTACAATGAGCAGTTCTTC	CASSERGVYNEQFF
few	TRBV30	TRBJ2-6	NA	TGTGCCTGGACCTCTGGGGCCAACGTCCTGACTTTC	CAWTSGANVLTF
few	TRBV6-6	TRBJ2-5	NA	TGTGCCAGCAGCCGCGGGATCCTGCGGGAGACCCAGTACTTC	CASSRGILRETQYF
many	TRBV30	TRBJ1-3	NA	TGTGCCTGGGCGAAGGTCGCTGGAAACACCATATATTTT	CAWAKVAGNTIYF
NA	TRBV9	TRBJ1-5	NA	TGTGCCAGCAGCGTAGATCAGGGTTTTCAGCCCCAGCATTTT	CASSVDQGFQPQHF
many	TRBV7-6	TRBJ1-1	NA	TGTGCCAGCAGCTTCCAGTCCTACACTGAAGCTTTCTTT	CASSFQSYTEAFF
many	TRBV3-2	TRBJ1-4	NA	TGTGCCAGCGGGTTAGGGGCTTCTGAAAAACTGTTTTTT	CASGLGASEKLFF
many	TRBV3-1	TRBJ1-5	NA	TGTGCCAGCAGAGCGACAATATCTCGTGGGCCGATTCGCAATCAGCCCCAGCATTTT	CASRATISRGPIRNQPQHF
many	TRBV6-5	TRBJ2-5	NA	TGTGCCAGCAGTTACGGGCAAAGTAGGCCCTGGGAGACCCAGTACTTC	CASSYGQSRPWETQYF
few	TRBV18	TRBJ2-3	NA	TGTGCCAGCTCGTCGACGGGGCACAAGGGTGATACGCAGTATTTT	CASSSTGHKGDTQYF
NA	TRBV6-6	TRBJ2-2	TRBD2	TGTGCCACCCTCCGGGGCGGGGGACACACCGGGGAGCTGTTTTTT	CATLRGGGHTGELFF
many	TRBV20-1	TRBJ2-3	TRBD2	TGCAGTGCTGATCGACCGCGGGGGGGGTACCTTACGCAGTATTTT	CSADRPRGGYLTQYF
many	TRBV6-5	TRBJ1-2	NA	TGTGCCGCGATGCGGGGGCAGGGTAATATTGGCTACACCTTC	CAAMRGQGNIGYTF
many	TRBV7-2	TRBJ1-3	TRBD1	TGTGCCAGCAGCCATCCAAAACAGGGGATCTCTGGAAACACCATATATTTT	CASSHPKQGISGNTIYF
few	TRBV6-2/TRBV6-3	TRBJ1-4	NA	TGTGCCAGCAGGCCGACGGGGAATAATGAAAAACTGTTTTTT	CASRPTGNNEKLFF
many	TRBV12-2	TRBJ1-2	NA	TGTGCAAGTCGCTTAGCGCCAGGGATGAACTATGGCTACACCTTC	CASRLAPGMNYGYTF
many	TRBV18	TRBJ1-5	NA	TGTGCCAGCTCACCCCAAGGGGGGAATCAGCCCCAGCATTTT	CASSPQGGNQPQHF
many	TRBV2	TRBJ2-1	TRBD1	TGTGCCAGCGGGGGACAGGGGTACTCCTACAATGAGCAGTTCTTC	CASGGQGYSYNEQFF
many	TRBV28	TRBJ2-3	NA	TGTGCCAGCAGTCAGCCGCGGGGGCTGGACACAGATACGCAGTATTTT	CASSQPRGLDTDTQYF
NA	TRBV4-3	TRBJ2-7	NA	TGCGCCAGCAGCCAGACGACAGCGAGCTCCTACGAGCAGTACTTC	CASSQTTASSYEQYF
few	TRBV28	TRBJ1-6	NA	TGTGCCAGCAGCCCCCCCGGTTCACCCCTCCACTTT	CASSPPGSPLHF
many	TRBV5-7	TRBJ1-5	NA	TGTGCCAGCAGCCCCCCTCTAAATCAGCCCCAGCATTTT	CASSPPLNQPQHF
few	TRBV7-2	TRBJ2-5	TRBD2	TGTGCCAGCAGCTTAGGCGGGAGCTTGGAGACCCAGTACTTC	CASSLGGSLETQYF
few	TRBV12-3/TRBV12-4	TRBJ2-1	TRBD1	TGTGCCAGCAGCTCTCTAGGGGGCCCAAAGATTGAGCAGTTCTTC	CASSSLGGPKIEQFF
many	TRBV5-1	TRBJ2-1	TRBD1	TGCGCCAGCAGCCCCTGGGTAGGGGGCGGGAATGAGCAGTTCTTC	CASSPWVGGGNEQFF
NA	TRBV30	TRBJ2-4	NA	TGTGCCATCACGGGGGTAGCCAAAAACATTCAGTACTTC	CAITGVAKNIQYF
many	TRBV10-2	TRBJ2-1	NA	TGCGCCAGCAGTGAATCGGGTGAAACAGGTCTTGAGCAGTTCTTC	CASSESGETGLEQFF
few	TRBV12-3/TRBV12-4	TRBJ2-2	NA	TGTGCCAGCAGTTCCGGAGGACGGGTCACCGGGGAGCTGTTTTTT	CASSSGGRVTGELFF
few	TRBV20-1	TRBJ2-7	NA	TGCAGTGCTAGATCCACGACAGGCAACACCTACGAGCAGTACTTC	CSARSTTGNTYEQYF
many	TRBV20-1	TRBJ1-1	TRBD1	TGCAGTGCGAGGACAGGGTCGGGGCGGGACGCTTTCTTT	CSARTGSGRDAFF
NA	TRBV4-1	TRBJ2-1	TRBD1	TGCGCCAGCAGCCTGGGACAGGGTCCCGTTAATGAGCAGTTCTTC	CASSLGQGPVNEQFF
NA	TRBV7-6	TRBJ2-3	TRBD2	TGTGCCAGCAGCTACCTAGCGGGGGCAGGAGATACGCAGTATTTT	CASSYLAGAGDTQYF
NA	TRBV5-4	TRBJ2-1	TRBD2	TGTGCCAGCAGCTTGGAGCGGGGGAGCTCCTACAATGAGCAGTTCTTC	CASSLERGSSYNEQFF
many	TRBV11-3	TRBJ2-5	NA	TGTGCCAGCAGCTTAGTAGCGACTTCAGAGACCCAGTACTTC	CASSLVATSETQYF
NA	TRBV7-7	TRBJ2-5	TRBD2	TGTGCTAGCAGCTTAGGGGACCCCAGAGCGGGGGTCACAGAGACCCAGTACTTC	CASSLGDPRAGVTETQYF
few	TRBV6-1	TRBJ1-1	TRBD1	TGTGCCAGCAGCGTACGGGACAGGGTAACTGAAGCTTTCTTT	CASSVRDRVTEAFF
NA	TRBV5-1	TRBJ2-7	NA	TGCGCCAGCAGCGCCGGGTCCACCCTCGAGCAGTACTTC	CASSAGSTLEQYF
many	TRBV6-5	TRBJ2-5	NA	TGTGCCACCGCATCTGCACTTAGGGGGATTGAGACCCAGTACTTC	CATASALRGIETQYF
few	TRBV29-1	TRBJ2-7	NA	TGCAGCGTTGTAGAGATCTACGAGCAGTACTTC	CSVVEIYEQYF
many	TRBV18	TRBJ2-1	TRBD2	TGTGCCAGCTCACCACCGGATCGGGGGGTCTCGGGTAATGAGCAGTTCTTC	CASSPPDRGVSGNEQFF
many	TRBV4-2	TRBJ1-6	NA	TGTGCCAGCAGCCAAGACAGAGCGAATAATTCACCCCTCCACTTT	CASSQDRANNSPLHF